The T cell receptor beta chain described here comes from a study of pediatric ulcerative colitis (dated by TCRdb to the late 2010s). About the full investigation: Of the ulcerative colitis patients, seven had pancolitis and two had left-sided colitis, and histology in every patient was consistent with ulcerative colitis. From roughly 10 newly diagnosed, treatment-naive pediatric ulcerative colitis patients and four non-IBD control children, paired blood and rectal samples were collected. By Pediatric Ulcerative Colitis Activity Index, two patients had mild disease, four had moderate disease and three had acute severe colitis.

Using the immunoSEQ TRB Survey service, rearranged CDR3 beta regions were amplified from genomic DNA with multiplex V and J primers. To keep depth equal across samples, survey-level sequencing depth of up to 500,000 reads per sample was applied. The libraries were purified, combined into pools and sequenced with Illumina technology. The authors processed their data as follows. immunoSEQ online tools were used for productive clonality, sample overlap, pairwise scatters, CDR3 beta length, V/D/J gene usage and productiveness. Calculated diversity was the number of unique rearrangements divided by total templates times 100; Shannon and Simpson indices were also computed. Principal component analysis used the R prcomp function and ggbiplot package on Z-score normalized data. Blood-rectal clonal overlap within each subject was quantified with Morisita's index. TCRdb carries this immuneACCESS record with in-frame sequences only. Its versions omit some clonotypes, under half of them owing to an unresolved V gene in the studies checked, with the rest unexplained. V, J and clone size are taken as reported in that table, and D and trimming were inferred from the DNA itself. The sample has about 9,500 clones on record, 88% of them singletons. The biggest ten clones account for 6.5% to 8.5% of the sample.

Including the terminal cysteine and phenylalanine, the CDR3 comprises 17 residues. The sequence is cut down to CDR3 DNA, 51 bases in frame from base 1. As encoded in the germline V gene, CDR1 is MGHDK while CDR2 is SYGVNS. Clipping removes 3 bases from V and 1 base from J, with 8 as the unmatched junction base count. In the case of this clone: This receptor's antigen is unknown. No per-base quality is available; no much larger clone lies one base away.

Before the diagnostic colonoscopy, none of the ulcerative colitis patients had been given any immunosuppressive medication. A blood sample was obtained concurrently with the colonoscopy. The Wizard kit (Promega) was used to extract genomic DNA from the blood and intestinal samples. General findings and caveats noted by the study authors: Because repertoires were derived from total lymphocyte DNA, patterns in rare subsets such as regulatory T cells may not have been reflected. Rectal repertoire features separated controls, mild-moderate and acute severe colitis patients; acute severe colitis showed reduced rectal diversity due to clonal expansions. Compared with controls, ulcerative colitis patients showed significantly higher autologous blood-rectal clonal overlap, a finding that suggests increased T cell trafficking to inflamed tissue. For technical reasons, substantially fewer templates were yielded by the blood samples of a couple of patients, and these blood samples were excluded from blood-rectal overlap analysis. With only a handful of individuals, the healthy control group was small. Two rectal CDR3 clonotypes turned up in every ulcerative colitis patient but in none of the controls.

The sample comprised blood. The receptor's source is a girl aged 5-17 years with moderate ulcerative colitis. The chain was built from TRBV25-1 and TRBJ1-5, with 8 central nucleotides matching TRBD1. DNA sequence: TGTGCCAGCAGTGACGGGGGCAGGGGGCTAAGCAATCAGCCCCAGCATTTT. Translated, it reads CASSDGGRGLSNQPQHF.